This T cell receptor beta chain was recorded in a study of blood T cell repertoires in COVID-19. At the level of the study: Sources were T cells, B-cell-depleted T cells, or PBMCs; the material itself was cDNA or gDNA.

Sequencing was performed with immunoSEQ multiplex PCR; in TCRdb, only in-frame clones are kept and a portion is missing. This sample carries 24,000 or so clones, about nine tenths of them seen once, and the ten largest clones take approximately 12%. The origin of this receptor is a woman aged 80 or older with active or convalescent COVID-19. Material: peripheral blood.

CDR3 in DNA: TGTGCCAGCAGTTTTGCGGGTCCCGGTGGCTACACCTTC. This encodes CASSFAGPGGYTF. This sequence joins TRBV12-3 or TRBV12-4 and TRBJ1-2; D remains unclear. This CDR3 spans 13 amino acids. Trimming took off 3 bases at V and 7 bases at J, with 12 bases between the two ends.